This TCR beta chain was recovered during a study of T cells in Graves' hyperthyroidism and ophthalmopathy. In the study overall: Peripheral blood was taken when the disease was first diagnosed, before any treatment began. General study results and limits: Blood also contained most expanded thyroid clonotypes above 0.001.

This clonotype has only one observation. Antigen unknown. Ophthalmopathy cases scored 3 or more on the Clinical Activity Score and 4 or more on NOSPECS grade, with duration below 3 months. The CDR3 regions of TCR beta were amplified from RNA transcripts. First-round RT-PCR of the TCR CDR3 relied on the HTBI primer set. Using its own MiXCR run on the multiplex PCR reads, TCRdb lists one record per CDR3 protein. In the table there are approximately 380,000 distinct CDR3 sequences, about 14% of which are singletons. Trimming removed 0 bases from V and 7 bases from J, with 13 bases in between. The germline V gene has CDR1 DFQATT and CDR2 SNEGSKA (reference sequence). The CDR3 has 14 residues.

The rearrangement uses TRBV20-1 and TRBJ2-1; maybe TRBD2 (6 bases). This sequence originates from a man aged 50-60 years with Graves' ophthalmopathy. Sequences were obtained from blood. CDR3 nucleotide sequence: TGCAGTGCTAGAGAAGCGGGCGAGGTAAATGAGCAGTTCTTC. This codes for CSAREAGEVNEQFF.